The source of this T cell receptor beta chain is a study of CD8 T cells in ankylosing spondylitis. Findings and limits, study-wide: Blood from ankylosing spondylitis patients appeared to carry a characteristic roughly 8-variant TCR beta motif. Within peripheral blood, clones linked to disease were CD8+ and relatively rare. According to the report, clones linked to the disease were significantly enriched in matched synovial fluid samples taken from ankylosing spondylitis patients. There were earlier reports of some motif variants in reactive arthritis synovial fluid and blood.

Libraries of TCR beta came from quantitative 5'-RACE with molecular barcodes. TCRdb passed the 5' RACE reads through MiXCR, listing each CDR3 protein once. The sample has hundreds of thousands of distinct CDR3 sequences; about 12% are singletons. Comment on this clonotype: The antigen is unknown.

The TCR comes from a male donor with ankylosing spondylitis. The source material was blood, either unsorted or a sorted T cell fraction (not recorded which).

The CDR3 spells CASRRGPSSYEQYF. The CDR3, as DNA: TGTGCCAGCAGGCGGGGACCAAGCTCCTACGAGCAGTACTTC. The chain recombines TRBV6-2 or TRBV6-3 with TRBJ2-7; tentative D call: TRBD2 (6 bases). Germline assignment: CDR1 MNHEY and CDR2 SVGEGT. Trimming pared 6 bases from V and 0 bases from J, leaving 12 bases between. CDR3 length: 14 amino acids.